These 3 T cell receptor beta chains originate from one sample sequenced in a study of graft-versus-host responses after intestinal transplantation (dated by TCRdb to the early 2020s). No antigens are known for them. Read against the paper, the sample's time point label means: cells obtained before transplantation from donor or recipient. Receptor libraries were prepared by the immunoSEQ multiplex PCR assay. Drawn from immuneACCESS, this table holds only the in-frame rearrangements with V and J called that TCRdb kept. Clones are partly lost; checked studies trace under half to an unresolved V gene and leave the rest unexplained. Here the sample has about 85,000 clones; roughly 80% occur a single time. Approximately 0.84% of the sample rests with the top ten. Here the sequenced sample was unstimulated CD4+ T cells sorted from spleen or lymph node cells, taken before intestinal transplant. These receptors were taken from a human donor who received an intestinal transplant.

CDR3 loop: CASSLINRGLRVGYTF. The CDR3 DNA sequence: TGCGCCAGCAGCTTGATAAACAGGGGGCTCAGAGTTGGCTACACCTTC. The V gene is TRBV5-1, the J gene TRBJ1-2; 9 positions match TRBD1. Looked up from germline, CDR1 is SGHRS and CDR2 is YFSETQ. CDR3 length: 16 residues. With 1 base clipped from V and 7 bases from J, the junction kept 11 bases outside the gene matches.

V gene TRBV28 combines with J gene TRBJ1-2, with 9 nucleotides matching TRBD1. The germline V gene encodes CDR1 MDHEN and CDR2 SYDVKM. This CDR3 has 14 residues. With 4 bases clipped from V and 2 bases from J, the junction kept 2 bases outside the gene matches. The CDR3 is CASSYGQGNYGYTF. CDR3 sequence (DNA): TGTGCCAGCAGTTACGGACAGGGGAACTATGGCTACACCTTC.

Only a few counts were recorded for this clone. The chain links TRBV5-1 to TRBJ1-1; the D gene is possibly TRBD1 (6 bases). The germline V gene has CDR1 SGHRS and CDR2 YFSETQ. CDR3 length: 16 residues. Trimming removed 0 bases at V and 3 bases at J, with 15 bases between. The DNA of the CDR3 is TGCGCCAGCAGCTTGGGAGAGGGGGAATGGTACACTGAAGCTTTCTTT. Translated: CASSLGEGEWYTEAFF.